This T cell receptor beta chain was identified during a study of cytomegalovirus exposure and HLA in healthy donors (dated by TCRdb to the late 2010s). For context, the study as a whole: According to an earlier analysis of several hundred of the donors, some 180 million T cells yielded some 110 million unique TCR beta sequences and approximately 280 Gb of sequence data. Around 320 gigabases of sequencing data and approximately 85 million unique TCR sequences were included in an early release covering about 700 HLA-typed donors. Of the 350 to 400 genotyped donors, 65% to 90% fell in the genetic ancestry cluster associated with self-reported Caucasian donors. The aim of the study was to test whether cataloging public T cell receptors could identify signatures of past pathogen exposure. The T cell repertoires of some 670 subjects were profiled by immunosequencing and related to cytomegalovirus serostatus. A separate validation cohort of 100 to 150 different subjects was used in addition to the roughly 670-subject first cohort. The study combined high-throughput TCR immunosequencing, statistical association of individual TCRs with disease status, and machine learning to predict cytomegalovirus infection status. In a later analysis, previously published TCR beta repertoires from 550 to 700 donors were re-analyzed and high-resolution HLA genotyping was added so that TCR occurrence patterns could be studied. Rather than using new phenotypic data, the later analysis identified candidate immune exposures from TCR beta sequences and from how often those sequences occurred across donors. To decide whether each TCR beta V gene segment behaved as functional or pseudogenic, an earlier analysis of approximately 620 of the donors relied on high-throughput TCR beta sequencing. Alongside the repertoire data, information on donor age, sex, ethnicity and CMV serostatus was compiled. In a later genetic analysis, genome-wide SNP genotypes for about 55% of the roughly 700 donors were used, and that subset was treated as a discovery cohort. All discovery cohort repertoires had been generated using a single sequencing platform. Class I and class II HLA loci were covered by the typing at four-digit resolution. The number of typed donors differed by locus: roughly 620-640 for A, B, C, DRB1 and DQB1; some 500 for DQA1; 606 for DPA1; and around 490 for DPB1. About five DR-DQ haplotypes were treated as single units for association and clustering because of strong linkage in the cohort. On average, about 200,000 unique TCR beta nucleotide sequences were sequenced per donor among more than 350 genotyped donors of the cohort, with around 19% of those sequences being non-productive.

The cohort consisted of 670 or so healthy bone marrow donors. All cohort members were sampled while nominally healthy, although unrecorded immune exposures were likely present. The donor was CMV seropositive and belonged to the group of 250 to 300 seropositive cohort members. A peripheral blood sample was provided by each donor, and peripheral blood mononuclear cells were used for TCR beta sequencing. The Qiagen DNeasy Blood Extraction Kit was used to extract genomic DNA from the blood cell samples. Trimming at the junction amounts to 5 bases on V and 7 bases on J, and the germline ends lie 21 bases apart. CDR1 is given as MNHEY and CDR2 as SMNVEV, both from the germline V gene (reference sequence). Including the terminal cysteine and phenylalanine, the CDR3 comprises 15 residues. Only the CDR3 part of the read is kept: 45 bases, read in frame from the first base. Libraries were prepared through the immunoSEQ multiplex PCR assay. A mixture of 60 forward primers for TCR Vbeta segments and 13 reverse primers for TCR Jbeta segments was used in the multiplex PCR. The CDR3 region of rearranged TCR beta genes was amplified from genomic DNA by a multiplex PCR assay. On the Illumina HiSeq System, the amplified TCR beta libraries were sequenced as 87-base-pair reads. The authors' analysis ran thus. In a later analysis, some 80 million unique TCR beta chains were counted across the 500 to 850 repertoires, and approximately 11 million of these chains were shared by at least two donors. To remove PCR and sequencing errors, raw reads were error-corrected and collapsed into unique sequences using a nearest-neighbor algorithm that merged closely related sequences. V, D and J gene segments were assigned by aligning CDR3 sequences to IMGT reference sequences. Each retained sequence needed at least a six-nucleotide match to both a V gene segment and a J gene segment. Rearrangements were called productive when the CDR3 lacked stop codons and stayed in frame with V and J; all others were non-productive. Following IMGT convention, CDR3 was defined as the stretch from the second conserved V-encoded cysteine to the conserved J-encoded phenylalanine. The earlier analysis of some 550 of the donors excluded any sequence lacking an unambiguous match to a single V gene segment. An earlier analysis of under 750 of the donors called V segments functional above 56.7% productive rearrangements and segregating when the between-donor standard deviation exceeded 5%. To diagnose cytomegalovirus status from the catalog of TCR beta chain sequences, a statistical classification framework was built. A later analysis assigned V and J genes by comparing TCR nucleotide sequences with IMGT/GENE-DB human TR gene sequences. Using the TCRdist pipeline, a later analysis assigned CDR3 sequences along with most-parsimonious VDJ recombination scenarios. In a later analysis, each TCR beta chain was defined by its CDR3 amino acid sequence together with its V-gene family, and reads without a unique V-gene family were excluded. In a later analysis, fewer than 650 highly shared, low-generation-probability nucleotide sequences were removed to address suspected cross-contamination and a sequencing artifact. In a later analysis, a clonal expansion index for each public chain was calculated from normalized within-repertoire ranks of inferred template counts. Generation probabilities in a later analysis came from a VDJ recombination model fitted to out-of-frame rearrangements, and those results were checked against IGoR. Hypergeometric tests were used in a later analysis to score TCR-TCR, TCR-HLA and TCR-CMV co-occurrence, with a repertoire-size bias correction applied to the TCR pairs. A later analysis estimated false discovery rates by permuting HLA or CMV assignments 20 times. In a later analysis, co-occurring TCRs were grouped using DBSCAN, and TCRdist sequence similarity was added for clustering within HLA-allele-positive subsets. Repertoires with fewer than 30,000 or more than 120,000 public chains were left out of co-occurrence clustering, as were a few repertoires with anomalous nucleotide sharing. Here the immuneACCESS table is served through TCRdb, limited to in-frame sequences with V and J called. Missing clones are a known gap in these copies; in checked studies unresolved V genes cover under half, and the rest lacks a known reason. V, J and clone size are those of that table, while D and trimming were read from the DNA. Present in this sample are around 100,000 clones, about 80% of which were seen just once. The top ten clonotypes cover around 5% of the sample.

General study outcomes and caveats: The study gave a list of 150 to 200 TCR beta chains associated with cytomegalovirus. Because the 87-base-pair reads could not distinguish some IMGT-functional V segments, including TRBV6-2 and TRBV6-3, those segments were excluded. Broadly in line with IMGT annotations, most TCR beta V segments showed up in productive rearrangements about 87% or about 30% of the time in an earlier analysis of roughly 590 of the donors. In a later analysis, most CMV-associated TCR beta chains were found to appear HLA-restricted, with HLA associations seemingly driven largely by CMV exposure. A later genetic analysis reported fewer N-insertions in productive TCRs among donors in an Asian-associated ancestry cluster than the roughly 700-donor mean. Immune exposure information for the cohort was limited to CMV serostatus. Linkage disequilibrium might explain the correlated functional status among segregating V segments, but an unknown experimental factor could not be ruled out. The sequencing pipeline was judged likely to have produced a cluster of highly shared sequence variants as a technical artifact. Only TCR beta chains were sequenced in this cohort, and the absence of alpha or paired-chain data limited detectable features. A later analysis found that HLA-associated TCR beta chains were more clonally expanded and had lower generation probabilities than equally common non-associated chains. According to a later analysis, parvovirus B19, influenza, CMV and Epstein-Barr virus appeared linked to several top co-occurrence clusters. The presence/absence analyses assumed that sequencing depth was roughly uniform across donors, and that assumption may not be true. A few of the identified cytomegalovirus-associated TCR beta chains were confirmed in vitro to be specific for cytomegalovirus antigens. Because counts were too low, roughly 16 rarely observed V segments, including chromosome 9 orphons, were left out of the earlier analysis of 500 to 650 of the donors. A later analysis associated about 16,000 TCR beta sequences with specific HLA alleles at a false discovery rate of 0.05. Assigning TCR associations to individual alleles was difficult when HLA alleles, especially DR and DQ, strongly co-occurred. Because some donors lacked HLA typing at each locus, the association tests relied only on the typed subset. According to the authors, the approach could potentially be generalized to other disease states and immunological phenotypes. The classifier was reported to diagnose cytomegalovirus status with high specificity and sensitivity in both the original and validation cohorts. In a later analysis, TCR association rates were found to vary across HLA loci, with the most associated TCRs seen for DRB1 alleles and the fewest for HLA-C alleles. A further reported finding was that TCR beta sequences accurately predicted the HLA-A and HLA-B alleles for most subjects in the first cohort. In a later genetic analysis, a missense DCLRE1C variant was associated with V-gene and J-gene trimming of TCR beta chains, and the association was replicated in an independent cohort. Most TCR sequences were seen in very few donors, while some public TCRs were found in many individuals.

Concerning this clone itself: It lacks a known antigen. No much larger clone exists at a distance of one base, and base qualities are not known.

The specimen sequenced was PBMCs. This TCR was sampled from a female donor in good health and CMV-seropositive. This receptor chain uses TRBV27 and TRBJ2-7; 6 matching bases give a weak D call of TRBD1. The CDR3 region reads CASSRTRQAQGEQYF. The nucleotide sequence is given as TGTGCCAGCAGTCGCACCCGACAGGCCCAGGGGGAGCAGTACTTC.